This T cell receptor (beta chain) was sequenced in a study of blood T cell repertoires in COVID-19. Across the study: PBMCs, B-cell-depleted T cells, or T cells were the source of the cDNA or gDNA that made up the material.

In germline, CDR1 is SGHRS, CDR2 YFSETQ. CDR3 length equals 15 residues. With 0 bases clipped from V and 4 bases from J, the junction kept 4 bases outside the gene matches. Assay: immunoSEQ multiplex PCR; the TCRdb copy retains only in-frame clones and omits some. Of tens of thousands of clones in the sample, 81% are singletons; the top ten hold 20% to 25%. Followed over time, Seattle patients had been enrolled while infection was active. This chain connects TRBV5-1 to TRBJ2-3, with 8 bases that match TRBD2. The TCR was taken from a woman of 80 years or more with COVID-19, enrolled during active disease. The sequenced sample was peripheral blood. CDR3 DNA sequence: TGCGCCAGCAGCTTGGGTCGGGAGGGGGCAGATACGCAGTATTTT. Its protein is CASSLGREGADTQYF.